This T cell receptor (beta chain) is drawn from a study of T cells expressing NK-cell markers. Germline V CDR1 and CDR2: SGHTA, FQGNSA. This CDR3 region has 14 residues. TCRdb reprocessed the 5' RACE reads and keeps a single row for each CDR3 protein, giving no DNA. Its table lists roughly 300,000 distinct CDR3 sequences. The receptor was derived from a woman aged 18 to 75 in good health. This sequence joins TRBV7-2 and TRBJ1-1; TCRdb's D gene call, TRBD1, goes unchecked for lack of DNA. The source material was blood T cells: a sorted CD56 or NKG2C T cell subset, CD4+ or CD8+ T cells, or bulk PBMC T cells (not recorded which). The CDR3: CASSLLGADTEAFF.